There are many counts of the clone carrying this TCR beta chain. The data were taken from a study of early T cells in non-severe SARS-CoV-2 infection. V was clipped by 5 bases and J by 8 bases, with 7 bases between them. Per germline, CDR1 MDHEN and CDR2 SYDVKM. This CDR3 contains 11 residues. TCRdb independently ran MiXCR on the 5' RACE reads; one entry per CDR3 protein. The sample holds about 48,000 distinct CDR3 sequences; about 13% are singletons and the top ten take around 9.6%. This receptor was taken from an adult who was a healthcare worker with PCR-confirmed SARS-CoV-2 infection or an uninfected control (not recorded which). Specimen: whole blood. The J gene is TRBJ1-5, the V gene TRBV28; D not resolved. This CDR3 is CASSHPEPQHF. For the CDR3, the DNA is TGTGCCAGCAGTCATCCTGAGCCCCAGCATTTT. Full variable domain (missing parts from reference TRBV28 and TRBJ1-5): DVKVTQSSRYLVKRTGEKVFLECVQDMDHENMFWYRQDPGLGLRLIYFSYDVKMKEKGDIPEGYSVSREKKERFSLILESASTNQTSMYLCASSHPEPQHFGDGTRLSIL.